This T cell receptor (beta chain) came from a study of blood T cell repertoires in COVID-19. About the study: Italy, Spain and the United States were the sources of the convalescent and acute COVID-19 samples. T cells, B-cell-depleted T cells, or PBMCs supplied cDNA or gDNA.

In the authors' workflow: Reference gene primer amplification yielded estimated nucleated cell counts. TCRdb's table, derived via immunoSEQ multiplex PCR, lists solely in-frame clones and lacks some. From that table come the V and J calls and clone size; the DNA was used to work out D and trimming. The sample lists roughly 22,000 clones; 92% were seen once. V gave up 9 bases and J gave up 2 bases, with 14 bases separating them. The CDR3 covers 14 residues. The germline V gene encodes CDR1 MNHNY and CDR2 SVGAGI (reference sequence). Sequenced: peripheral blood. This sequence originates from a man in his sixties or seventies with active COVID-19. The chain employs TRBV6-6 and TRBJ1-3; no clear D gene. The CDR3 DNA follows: TGTGCCAGTAACGATGTCGCGGCTGGAAACACCATATATTTT. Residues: CASNDVAAGNTIYF.